Sequencing of this T cell receptor beta chain was carried out in a study of cytomegalovirus exposure and HLA in healthy donors. PCR involved 60 Vbeta and 13 Jbeta primers. Data came from immunoSEQ multiplex PCR; TCRdb stores just in-frame clones and leaves some out. The table has about 180,000 clones, about three quarters seen once. Study results and limitations: When a later analysis was performed, an Asian-associated ancestry cluster reportedly had fewer N-insertions than the roughly 700-donor mean.

As for this clone: Its antigen remains unidentified.

Germline CDR1 is SEHNR and CDR2 is FQNEAQ (reference sequence). The CDR3 sequence is 14 residues long. V was clipped by 4 bases and J by 3 bases, with 9 bases between them. This receptor was obtained from a woman aged 55 to 70 in good health and CMV-seropositive. The V call is TRBV7-9, the J call TRBJ2-2, with a tentative D call TRBD1 (6 bases). Material for sequencing was PBMCs. CDR3 protein: CASSSYRDTGELFF. The CDR3 DNA reads as TGTGCCAGCAGCTCCTACAGGGACACCGGGGAGCTGTTTTTT.